This T cell receptor (beta chain) was identified during a study of T cells after yellow fever vaccination. Notes on the study in general: Abundant clonotypes from the bulk population could have been carried over as contaminants into FACS-sorted repertoires. Just a small share of clonotypes turned up in the CD4 compartment as well as the CD8 compartment. Reappearing after the booster were most of the clones from primary vaccination (96% CD4, about 87% CD8).

Conversion of TCR transcripts into cDNA relied on 5'RACE template switching, which added a universal primer site and UMIs. TCRdb reprocessed the 5' RACE reads with MiXCR, giving one entry per CDR3 protein. In the table there are around 600,000 distinct CDR3 sequences, approximately 13% of which are singletons. This clonotype was observed a few times. Its target is not known. The TCR sequence derives from a man aged 25-40 years who received the YFV17D yellow fever vaccine. This material consisted of PBMCs, taken on the day of the yellow fever booster vaccination.

The CDR3 DNA reads as TGTGCCAGCAGCTTAGGCGCCCGGGACAGTTATCATGGGGGCAATCAGCCCCAGCATTTT. Translation: CASSLGARDSYHGGNQPQHF. The gene calls are TRBV7-8 and TRBJ1-5, with 7 nucleotides matching TRBD1. The CDR3 extends over 20 amino acids. The junction had 17 bases not matched to a gene; V was cut back by 1 base and J by 2 bases. Germline V gene data show CDR1 as SGHVS and CDR2 as FQNEAQ.